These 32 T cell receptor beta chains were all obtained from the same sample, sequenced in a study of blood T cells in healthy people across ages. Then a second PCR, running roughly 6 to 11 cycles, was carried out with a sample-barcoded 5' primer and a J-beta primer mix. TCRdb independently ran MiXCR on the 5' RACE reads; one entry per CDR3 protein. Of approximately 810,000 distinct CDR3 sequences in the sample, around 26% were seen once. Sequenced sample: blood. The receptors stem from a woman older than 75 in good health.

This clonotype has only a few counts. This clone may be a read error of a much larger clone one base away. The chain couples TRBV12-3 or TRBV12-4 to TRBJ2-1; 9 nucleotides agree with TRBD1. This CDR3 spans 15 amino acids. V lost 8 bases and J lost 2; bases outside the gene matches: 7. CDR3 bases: TGTGCCAGCGGTTGGGGACAGGGAACCTACAATGAGCAGTTCTTC. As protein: CASGWGQGTYNEQFF.

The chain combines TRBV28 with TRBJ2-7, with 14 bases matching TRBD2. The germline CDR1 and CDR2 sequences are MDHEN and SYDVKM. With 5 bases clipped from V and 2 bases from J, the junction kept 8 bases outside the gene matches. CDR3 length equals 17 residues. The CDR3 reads CASSPGLAGGRAYEQYF. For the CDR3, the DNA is TGTGCCAGCAGTCCTGGACTAGCGGGGGGTCGAGCCTACGAGCAGTACTTC.

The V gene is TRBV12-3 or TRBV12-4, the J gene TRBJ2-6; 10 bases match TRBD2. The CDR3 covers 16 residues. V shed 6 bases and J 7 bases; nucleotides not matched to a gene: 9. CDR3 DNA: TGTGCCAGCAGCCAAGCGGGGGGGGTAATAGCCAACGTCCTGACTTTC. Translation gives CASSQAGGVIANVLTF.

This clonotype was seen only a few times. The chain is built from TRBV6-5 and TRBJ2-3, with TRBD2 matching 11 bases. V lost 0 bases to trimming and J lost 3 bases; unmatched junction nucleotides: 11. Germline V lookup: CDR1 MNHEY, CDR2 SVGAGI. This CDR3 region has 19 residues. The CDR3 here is CASSYSKSSGGLGTDTQYF. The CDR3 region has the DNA TGTGCCAGCAGTTACTCGAAGTCTAGCGGGGGGCTCGGGACAGATACGCAGTATTTT.

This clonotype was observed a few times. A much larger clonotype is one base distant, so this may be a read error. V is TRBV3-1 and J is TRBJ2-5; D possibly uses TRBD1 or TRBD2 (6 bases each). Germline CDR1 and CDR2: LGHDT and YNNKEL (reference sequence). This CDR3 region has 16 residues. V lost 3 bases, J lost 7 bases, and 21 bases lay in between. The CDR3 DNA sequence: TGTGCCAGCAGCCAGAAGTCGGCAATTGGAGGGGGGACCCAGTACTTC. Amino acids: CASSQKSAIGGGTQYF.

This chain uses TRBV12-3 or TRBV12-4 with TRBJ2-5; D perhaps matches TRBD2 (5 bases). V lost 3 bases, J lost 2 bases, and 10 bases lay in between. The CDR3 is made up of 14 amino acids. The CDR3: CASSFPDSQETQYF. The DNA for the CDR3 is TGTGCCAGCAGTTTCCCGGACTCTCAAGAGACCCAGTACTTC.

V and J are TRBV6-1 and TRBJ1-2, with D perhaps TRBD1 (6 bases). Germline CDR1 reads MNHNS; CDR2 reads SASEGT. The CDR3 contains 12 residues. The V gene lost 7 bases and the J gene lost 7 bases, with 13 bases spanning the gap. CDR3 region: CASKTGFGGYTF. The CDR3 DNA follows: TGTGCCAGCAAAACAGGGTTCGGTGGCTACACCTTC.

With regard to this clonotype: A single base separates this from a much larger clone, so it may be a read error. The CDR3 nucleotides are TGTGCCAGCAGTTGTCCCACCGACAAAACAGCGAACTATGGCTACACCTTC. Its protein is CASSCPTDKTANYGYTF. This chain connects TRBV6-2 or TRBV6-3 to TRBJ1-2; D not resolved. Deletions cut 4 bases from V and 2 bases from J, with 20 bases between. Germline V gene lookup returns CDR1 MNHEY and CDR2 SVGEGT. The CDR3 is made up of 17 amino acids.

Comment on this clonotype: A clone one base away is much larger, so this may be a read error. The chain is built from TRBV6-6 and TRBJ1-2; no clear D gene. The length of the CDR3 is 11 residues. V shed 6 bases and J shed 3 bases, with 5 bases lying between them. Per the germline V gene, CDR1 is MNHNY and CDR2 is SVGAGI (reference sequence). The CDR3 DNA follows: TGTGCCAGCAGAGAGGACTATGGCTACACCTTC. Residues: CASREDYGYTF.

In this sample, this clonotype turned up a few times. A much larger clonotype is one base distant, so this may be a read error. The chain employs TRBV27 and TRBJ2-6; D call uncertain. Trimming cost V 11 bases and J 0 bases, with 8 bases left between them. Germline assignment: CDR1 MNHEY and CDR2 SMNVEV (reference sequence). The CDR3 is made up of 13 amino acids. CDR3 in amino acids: CARGFSGANVLTF. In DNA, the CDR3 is TGTGCCCGCGGCTTCTCTGGGGCCAACGTCCTGACTTTC. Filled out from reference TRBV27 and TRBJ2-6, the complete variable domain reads EAQVTQNPRYLITVTGKKLTVTCSQNMNHEYMSWYRQDPGLGLRQIYYSMNVEVTDKGDVPEGYKVSRKEKRNFPLILESPSPNQTSLYFCARGFSGANVLTFGAGSRLTVL.

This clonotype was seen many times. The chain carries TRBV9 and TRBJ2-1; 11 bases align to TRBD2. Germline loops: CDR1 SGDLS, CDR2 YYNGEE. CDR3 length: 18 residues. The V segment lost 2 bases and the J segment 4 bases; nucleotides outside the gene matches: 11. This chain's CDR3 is CASSVTSGAMFSYNEQFF. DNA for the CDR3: TGTGCCAGCAGCGTGACTAGCGGGGCCATGTTCTCGTACAATGAGCAGTTCTTC.

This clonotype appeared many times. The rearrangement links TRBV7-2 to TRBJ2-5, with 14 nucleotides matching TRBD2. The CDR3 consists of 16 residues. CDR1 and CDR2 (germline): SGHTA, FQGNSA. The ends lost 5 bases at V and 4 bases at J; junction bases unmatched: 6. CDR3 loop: CASSRAGTSGGETQYF. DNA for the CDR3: TGTGCCAGCAGCCGAGCAGGGACTAGCGGGGGAGAGACCCAGTACTTC.

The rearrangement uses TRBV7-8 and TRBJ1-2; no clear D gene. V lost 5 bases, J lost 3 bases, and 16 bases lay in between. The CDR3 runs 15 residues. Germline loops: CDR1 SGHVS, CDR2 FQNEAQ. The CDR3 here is CASSTPRMGYYGYTF. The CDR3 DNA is TGTGCCAGCAGCACCCCACGGATGGGGTACTATGGCTACACCTTC.

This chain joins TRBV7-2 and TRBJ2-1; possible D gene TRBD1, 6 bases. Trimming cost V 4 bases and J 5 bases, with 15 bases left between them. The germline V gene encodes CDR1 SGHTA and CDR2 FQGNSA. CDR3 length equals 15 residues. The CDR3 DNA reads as TGTGCCAGCAGCTCGGCAGGGGCAGTGCACAATGAGCAGTTCTTC. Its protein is CASSSAGAVHNEQFF.

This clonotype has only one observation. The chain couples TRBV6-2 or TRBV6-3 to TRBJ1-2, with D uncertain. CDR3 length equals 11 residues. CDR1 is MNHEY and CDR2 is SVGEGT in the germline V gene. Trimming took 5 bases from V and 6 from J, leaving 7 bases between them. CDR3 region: CASSLSDGYTF. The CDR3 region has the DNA TGTGCCAGCAGTCTATCGGATGGCTACACCTTC.

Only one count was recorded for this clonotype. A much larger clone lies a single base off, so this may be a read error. Written as DNA, the CDR3 is TGTGCCAGCAGCACCTCCCCTGGTACGCAGTATTTT. It translates to CASSTSPGTQYF. V and J are TRBV7-9 and TRBJ2-3; D remains ambiguous. CDR1 is SEHNR and CDR2 is FQNEAQ in the germline V gene (reference sequence). This CDR3 contains 12 residues. V shed 5 bases and J shed 8 bases, with 11 bases lying between them.

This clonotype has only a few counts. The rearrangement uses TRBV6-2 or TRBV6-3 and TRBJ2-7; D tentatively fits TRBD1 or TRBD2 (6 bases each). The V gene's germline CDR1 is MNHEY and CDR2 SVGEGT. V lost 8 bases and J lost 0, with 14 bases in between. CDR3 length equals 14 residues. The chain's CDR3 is CASGKGGFSYEQYF. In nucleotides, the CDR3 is TGTGCCAGCGGGAAGGGGGGCTTCTCCTACGAGCAGTACTTC.

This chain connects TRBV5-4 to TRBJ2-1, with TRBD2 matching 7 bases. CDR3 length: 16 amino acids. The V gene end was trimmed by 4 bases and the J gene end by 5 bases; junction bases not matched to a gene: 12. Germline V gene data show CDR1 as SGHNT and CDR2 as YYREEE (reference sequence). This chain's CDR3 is CASSIGAAGVNNEQFF. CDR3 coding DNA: TGTGCCAGCAGCATTGGTGCCGCGGGGGTCAACAATGAGCAGTTCTTC.

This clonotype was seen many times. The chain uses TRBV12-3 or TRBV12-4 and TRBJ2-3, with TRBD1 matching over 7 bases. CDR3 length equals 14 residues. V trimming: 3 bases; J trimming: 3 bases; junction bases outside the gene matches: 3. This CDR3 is CASSLTGRTDTQYF. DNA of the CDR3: TGTGCCAGCAGTTTGACAGGGCGGACAGATACGCAGTATTTT.

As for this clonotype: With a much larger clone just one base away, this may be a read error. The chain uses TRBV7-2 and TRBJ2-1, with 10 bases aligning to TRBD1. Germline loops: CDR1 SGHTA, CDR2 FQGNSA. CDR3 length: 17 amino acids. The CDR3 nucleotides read TGTGCCAGCAGCTTAAGGGGACCGAGGACAGGGGGGAATGGGCAGTTCTTC. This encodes CASSLRGPRTGGNGQFF.

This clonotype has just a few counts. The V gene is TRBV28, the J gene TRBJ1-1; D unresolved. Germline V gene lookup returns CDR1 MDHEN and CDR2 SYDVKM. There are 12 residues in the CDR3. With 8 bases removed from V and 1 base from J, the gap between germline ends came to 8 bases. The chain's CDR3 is CASQETNTEAFF. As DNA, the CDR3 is TGTGCCAGCCAGGAGACGAACACTGAAGCTTTCTTT.

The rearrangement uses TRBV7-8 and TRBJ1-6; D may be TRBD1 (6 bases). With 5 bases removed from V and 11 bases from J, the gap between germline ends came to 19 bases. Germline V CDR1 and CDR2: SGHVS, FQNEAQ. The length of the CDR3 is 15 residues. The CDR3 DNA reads TGTGCCAGCAGCCCCCAACCACAGGGCCGGCCACCCCTCCACTTT. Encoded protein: CASSPQPQGRPPLHF.

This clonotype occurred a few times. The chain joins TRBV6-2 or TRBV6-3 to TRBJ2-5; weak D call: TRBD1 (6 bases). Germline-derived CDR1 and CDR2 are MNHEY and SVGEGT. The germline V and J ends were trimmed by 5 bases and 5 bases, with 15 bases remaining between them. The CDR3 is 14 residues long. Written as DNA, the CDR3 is TGTGCCAGCAGTAATGGACAGAGAGGGGAGACCCAGTACTTC. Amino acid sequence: CASSNGQRGETQYF.

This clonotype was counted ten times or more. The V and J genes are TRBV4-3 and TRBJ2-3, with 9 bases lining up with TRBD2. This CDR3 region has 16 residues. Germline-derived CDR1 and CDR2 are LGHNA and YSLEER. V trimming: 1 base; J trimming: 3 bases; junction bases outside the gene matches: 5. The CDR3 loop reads CASSQGVSGGTDTQYF. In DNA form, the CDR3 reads TGCGCCAGCAGCCAAGGGGTTAGCGGGGGTACAGATACGCAGTATTTT.

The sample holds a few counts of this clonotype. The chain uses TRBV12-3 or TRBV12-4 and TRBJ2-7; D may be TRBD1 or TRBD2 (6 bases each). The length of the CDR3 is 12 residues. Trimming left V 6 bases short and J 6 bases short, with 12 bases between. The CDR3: CASRRGLGEQYF. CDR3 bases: TGTGCCAGCAGACGGGGGCTCGGCGAGCAGTACTTC.

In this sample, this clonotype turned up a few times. The CDR3 DNA is TGTGCCAGCAGTGAATTTTCACAACCCCTCCACTTT. It encodes CASSEFSQPLHF. This chain links TRBV6-1 with TRBJ1-6, with D uncertain. Germline V gene data show CDR1 as MNHNS and CDR2 as SASEGT. This CDR3 contains 12 residues. The germline V and J ends were trimmed by 2 bases and 12 bases, with 8 bases remaining between them.

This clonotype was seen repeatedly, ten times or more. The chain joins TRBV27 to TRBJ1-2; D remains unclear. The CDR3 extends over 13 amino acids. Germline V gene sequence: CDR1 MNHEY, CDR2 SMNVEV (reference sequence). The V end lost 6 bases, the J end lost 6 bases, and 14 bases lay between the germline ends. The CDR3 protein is CASSSRSTNGYTF. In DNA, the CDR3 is TGTGCCAGCAGCAGTCGGTCGACGAATGGCTACACCTTC.

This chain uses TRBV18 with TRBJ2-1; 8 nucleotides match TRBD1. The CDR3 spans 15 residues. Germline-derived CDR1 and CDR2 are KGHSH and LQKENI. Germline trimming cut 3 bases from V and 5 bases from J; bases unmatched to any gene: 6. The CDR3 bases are TGTGCCAGCTCACCCTACCGGGACAGGAACAATGAGCAGTTCTTC. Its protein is CASSPYRDRNNEQFF.

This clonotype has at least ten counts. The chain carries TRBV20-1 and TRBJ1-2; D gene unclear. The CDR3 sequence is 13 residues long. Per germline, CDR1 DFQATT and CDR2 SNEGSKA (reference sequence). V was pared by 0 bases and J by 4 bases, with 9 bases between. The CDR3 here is CSARDPRSYGYTF. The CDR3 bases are TGCAGTGCTAGAGATCCCAGGAGCTATGGCTACACCTTC.

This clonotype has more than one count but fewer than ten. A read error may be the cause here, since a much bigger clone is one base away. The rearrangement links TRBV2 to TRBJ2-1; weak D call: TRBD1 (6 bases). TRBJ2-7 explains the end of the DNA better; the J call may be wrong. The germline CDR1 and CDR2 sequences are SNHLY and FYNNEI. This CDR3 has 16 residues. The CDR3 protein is CASVWGQGSPYNEQYF. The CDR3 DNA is TGTGCCAGCGTTTGGGGGCAAGGCAGCCCCTACAATGAGCAGTACTTC.

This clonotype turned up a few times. The CDR3 coding sequence is TGTGCCAGCAGCGGGAGCGGGCAGCGGGGGGGCTGGTCAGAGACCCAGTACTTC. As protein: CASSGSGQRGGWSETQYF. The rearrangement joins TRBV7-6 to TRBJ2-5; 10 bases agree with TRBD2. Germline CDR1 reads SGHVS; CDR2 reads FNYEAQ. Trimming cost V 5 bases and J 4 bases; bases outside gene matches: 16. The CDR3 covers 18 residues.

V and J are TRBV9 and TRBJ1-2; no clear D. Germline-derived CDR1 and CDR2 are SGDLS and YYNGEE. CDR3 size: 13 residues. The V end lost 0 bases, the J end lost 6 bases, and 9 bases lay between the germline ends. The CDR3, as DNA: TGTGCCAGCAGCGTAGTCGGAGGGAATGGCTACACCTTC. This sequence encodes CASSVVGGNGYTF.